This T cell receptor beta chain was documented in a study of blood T cells in healthy people across ages. For the second PCR, which ran for about 6 to 11 cycles, a sample-barcoded 5' primer and a J-beta primer mix were used. TCRdb re-analysed the 5' RACE reads in MiXCR, keeping a single row per CDR3 protein. The sample lists almost 800,000 distinct CDR3 sequences, roughly 60% occurring once. Whole-study findings and limits: Naive and antigen-experienced cells could not be conclusively compared, given unsorted PBMCs.

Note on this clonotype: Its antigen is still unknown.

Trimming shortened V by 3 bases and J by 4 bases, and 10 bases separated the two germline ends. The CDR3 sequence is 14 residues long. Germline V gene lookup returns CDR1 MNHEY and CDR2 SMNVEV (reference sequence). Isolated per sample were at least 6 million PBMCs. This sequence joins TRBV27 and TRBJ2-1; D gene uncertain. The clonotype originates from a man in his thirties or forties in good health. Sequencing was done on a sample of blood. The CDR3 sequence is CASSLNRLYNEQFF. CDR3 DNA: TGTGCCAGCAGTTTGAACCGACTTTACAATGAGCAGTTCTTC.